In its sample, the clone carrying this TCR beta chain was seen a few times. Antigen: not known. During its preparation, the TCRbeta library received unique molecular identifiers. TCRdb reanalysed the PCR reads using MiXCR and keeps one entry per CDR3 protein. The sample includes 190,000 or so distinct CDR3 sequences, approximately 6.8% of them seen just once. This sample is part of a study of T-cell reconstitution after alpha-beta-depleted transplantation in children. General study points: From newly produced T cells came most of the T-cell counts and diversity one year after transplant.

This TCR was recovered from a girl under three years old with combined immunodeficiency, due to receive a stem cell transplant. The sequences come from PBMCs, collected before TCRalphabeta/CD19-depleted stem cell transplant.

The CDR3 coding sequence is TGCAGCGGCCGCGGCCTACCCATCGAGCAGTACTTC. It encodes CSGRGLPIEQYF. V gene TRBV29-1 combines with J gene TRBJ2-7; D unresolved. The V and J ends lost 7 bases and 6 bases respectively, with 16 bases between them. The CDR3 is made up of 12 amino acids. CDR1 and CDR2 (germline): SQVTM, ANQGSEA.